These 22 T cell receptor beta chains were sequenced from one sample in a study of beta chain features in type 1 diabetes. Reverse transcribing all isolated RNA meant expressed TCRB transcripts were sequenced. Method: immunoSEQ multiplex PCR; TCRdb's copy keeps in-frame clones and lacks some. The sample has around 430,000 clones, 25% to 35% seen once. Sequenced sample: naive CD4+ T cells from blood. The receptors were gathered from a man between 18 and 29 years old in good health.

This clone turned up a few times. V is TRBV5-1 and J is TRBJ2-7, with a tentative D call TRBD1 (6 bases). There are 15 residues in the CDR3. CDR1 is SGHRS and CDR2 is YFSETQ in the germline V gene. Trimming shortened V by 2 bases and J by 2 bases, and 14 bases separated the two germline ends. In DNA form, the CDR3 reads TGCGCCAGCAGCTTCGCTAACAGGGCCCCCTACGAGCAGTACTTC. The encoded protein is CASSFANRAPYEQYF.

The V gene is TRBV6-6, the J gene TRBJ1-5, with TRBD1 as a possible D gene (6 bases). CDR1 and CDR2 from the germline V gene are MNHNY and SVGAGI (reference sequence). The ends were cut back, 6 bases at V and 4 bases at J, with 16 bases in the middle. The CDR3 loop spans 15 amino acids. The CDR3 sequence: CASRLIGQQNQPQHF. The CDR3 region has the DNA TGTGCCAGCAGACTTATAGGACAGCAAAATCAGCCCCAGCATTTT.

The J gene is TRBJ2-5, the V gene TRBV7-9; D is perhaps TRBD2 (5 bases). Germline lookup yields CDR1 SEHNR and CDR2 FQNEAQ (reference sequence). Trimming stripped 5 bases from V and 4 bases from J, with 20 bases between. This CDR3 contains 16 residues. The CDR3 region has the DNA TGTGCCAGCAGCCAATCTTCCCCGGGAAGTCGAGAGACCCAGTACTTC. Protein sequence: CASSQSSPGSRETQYF.

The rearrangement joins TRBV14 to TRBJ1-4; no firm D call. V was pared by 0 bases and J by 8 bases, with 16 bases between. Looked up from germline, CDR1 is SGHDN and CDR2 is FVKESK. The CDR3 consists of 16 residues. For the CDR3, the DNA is TGTGCCAGCAGCCAAGATCGGGGAATTATTCGGGAAAAACTGTTTTTT. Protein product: CASSQDRGIIREKLFF.

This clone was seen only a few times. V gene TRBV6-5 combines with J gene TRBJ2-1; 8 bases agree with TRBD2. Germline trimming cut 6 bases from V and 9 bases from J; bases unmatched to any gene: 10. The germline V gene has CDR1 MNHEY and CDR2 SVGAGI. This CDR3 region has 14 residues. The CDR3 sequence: CASSRGLEQGEQFF. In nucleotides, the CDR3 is TGTGCCAGCAGCCGGGGACTAGAGCAGGGTGAGCAGTTCTTC.

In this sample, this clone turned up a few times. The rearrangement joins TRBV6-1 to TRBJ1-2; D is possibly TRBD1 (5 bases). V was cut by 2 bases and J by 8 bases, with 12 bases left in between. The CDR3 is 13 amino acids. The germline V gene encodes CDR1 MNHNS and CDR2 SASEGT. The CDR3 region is CASSEPGNFGYTF. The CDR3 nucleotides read TGTGCCAGCAGTGAACCAGGGAATTTCGGCTACACCTTC.

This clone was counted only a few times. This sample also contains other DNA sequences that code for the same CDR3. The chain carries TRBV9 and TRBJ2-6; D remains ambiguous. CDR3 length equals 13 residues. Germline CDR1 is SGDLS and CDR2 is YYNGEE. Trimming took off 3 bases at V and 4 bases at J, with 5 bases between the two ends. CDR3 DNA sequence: TGTGCCAGCAGCGCGCCGGGGGCCAACGTCCTGACTTTC. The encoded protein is CASSAPGANVLTF. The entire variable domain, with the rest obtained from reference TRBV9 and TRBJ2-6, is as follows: DSGVTQTPKHLITATGQRVTLRCSPRSGDLSVYWYQQSLDQGLQFLIQYYNGEERAKGNILERFSAQQFPDLHSELNLSSLELGDSALYFCASSAPGANVLTFGAGSRLTVL.

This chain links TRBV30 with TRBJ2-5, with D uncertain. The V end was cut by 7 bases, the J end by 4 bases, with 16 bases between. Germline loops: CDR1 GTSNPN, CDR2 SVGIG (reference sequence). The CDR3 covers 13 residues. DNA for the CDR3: TGTGCCTTCTCGGGCCTCGCGACAGAGACCCAGTACTTC. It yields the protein CAFSGLATETQYF.

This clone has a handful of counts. For the CDR3, the DNA is TGTGCCAGCAGCTTAGAGGCCGGACGATTGAACACTGAAGCTTTCTTT. Translation: CASSLEAGRLNTEAFF. The rearrangement uses TRBV7-3 and TRBJ1-1; D is ambiguous. CDR3 length: 16 amino acids. Trimming took off 2 bases at V and 0 bases at J, with 13 bases between the two ends. Germline values: CDR1 SGHTA, CDR2 FQGTGA.

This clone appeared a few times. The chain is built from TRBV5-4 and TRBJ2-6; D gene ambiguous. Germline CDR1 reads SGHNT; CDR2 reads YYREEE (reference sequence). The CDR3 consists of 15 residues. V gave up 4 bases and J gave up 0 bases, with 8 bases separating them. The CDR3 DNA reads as TGTGCCAGCAGCGGGAAGACCTCTGGGGCCAACGTCCTGACTTTC. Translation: CASSGKTSGANVLTF.

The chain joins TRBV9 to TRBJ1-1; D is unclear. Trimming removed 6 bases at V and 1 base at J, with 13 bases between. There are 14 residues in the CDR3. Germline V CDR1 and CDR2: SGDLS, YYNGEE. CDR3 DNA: TGTGCCAGCATGGAAACCGCCGGGAACACTGAAGCTTTCTTT. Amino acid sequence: CASMETAGNTEAFF.

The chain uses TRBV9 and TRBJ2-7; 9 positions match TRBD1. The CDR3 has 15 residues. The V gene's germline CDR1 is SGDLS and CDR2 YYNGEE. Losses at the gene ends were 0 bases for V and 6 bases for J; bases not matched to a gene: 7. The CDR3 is CASSVGPQGAIEQYF. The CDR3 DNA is TGTGCCAGCAGCGTAGGACCACAGGGGGCAATCGAGCAGTACTTC.

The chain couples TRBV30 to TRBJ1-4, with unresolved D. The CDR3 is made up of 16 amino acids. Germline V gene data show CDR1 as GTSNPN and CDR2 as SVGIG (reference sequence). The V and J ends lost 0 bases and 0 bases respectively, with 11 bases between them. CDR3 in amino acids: CAWSVNRVATNEKLFF. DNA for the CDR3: TGTGCCTGGAGTGTAAACAGAGTCGCAACTAATGAAAAACTGTTTTTT.

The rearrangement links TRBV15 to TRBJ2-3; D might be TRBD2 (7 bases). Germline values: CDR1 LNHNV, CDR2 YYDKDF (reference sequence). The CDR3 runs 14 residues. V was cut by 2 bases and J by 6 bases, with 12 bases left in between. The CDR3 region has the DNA TGTGCCACCAGCAGACACAGGGAGGGGGATACGCAGTATTTT. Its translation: CATSRHREGDTQYF.

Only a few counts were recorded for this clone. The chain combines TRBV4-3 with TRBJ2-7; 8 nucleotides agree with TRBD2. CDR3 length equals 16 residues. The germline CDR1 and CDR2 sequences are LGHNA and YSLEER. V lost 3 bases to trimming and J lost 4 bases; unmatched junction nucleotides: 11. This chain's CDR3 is CASSQGLGLAQYEQYF. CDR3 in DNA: TGCGCCAGCAGCCAGGGCCTAGGACTAGCCCAATACGAGCAGTACTTC.

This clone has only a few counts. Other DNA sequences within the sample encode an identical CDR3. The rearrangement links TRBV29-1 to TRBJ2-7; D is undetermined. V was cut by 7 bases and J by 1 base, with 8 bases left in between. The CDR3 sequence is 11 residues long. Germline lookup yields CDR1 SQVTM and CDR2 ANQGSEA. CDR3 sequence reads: CSARSSYEQYF. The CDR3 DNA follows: TGCAGCGCCAGAAGTTCCTACGAGCAGTACTTC.

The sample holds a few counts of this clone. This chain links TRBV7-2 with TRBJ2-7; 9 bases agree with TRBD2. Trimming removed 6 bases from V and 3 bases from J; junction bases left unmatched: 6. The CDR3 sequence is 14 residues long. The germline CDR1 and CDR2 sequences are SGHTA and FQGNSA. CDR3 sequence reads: CASRTLAGIYEQYF. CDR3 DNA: TGTGCCAGCAGGACCCTAGCGGGGATCTACGAGCAGTACTTC.

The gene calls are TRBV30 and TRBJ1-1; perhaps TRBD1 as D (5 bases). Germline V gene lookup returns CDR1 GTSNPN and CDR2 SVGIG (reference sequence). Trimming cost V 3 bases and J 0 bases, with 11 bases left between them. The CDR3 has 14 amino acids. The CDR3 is CAWSPGPLNTEAFF. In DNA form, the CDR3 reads TGTGCCTGGAGCCCGGGACCGCTGAACACTGAAGCTTTCTTT. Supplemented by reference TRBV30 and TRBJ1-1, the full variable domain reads SQTIHQWPATLVQPVGSPLSLECTVEGTSNPNLYWYRQAAGRGLQLLFYSVGIGQISSEVPQNLSASRPQDRQFILSSKKLLLSDSGFYLCAWSPGPLNTEAFFGQGTRLTVV.

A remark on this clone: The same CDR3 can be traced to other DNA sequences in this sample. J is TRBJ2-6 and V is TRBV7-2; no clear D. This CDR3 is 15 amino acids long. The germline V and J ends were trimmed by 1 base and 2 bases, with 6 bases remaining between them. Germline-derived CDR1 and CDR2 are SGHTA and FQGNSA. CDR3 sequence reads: CASSLEPTGANVLTF. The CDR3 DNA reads TGTGCCAGCAGCTTAGAACCGACTGGGGCCAACGTCCTGACTTTC.

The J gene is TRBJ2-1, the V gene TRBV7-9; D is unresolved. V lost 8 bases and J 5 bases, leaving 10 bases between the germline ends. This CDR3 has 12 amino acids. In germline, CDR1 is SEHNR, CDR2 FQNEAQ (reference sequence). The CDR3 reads CASGLAHNEQFF. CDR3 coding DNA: TGTGCCAGCGGGTTAGCACACAATGAGCAGTTCTTC.

CDR3 sequence reads: CASSQTLGTGHSNQPQHF. The CDR3 DNA reads TGCGCCAGCAGCCAGACCCTCGGGACAGGGCATAGCAATCAGCCCCAGCATTTT. J is TRBJ1-5 and V is TRBV4-1, with 9 positions matching TRBD1. The germline gives CDR1 MGHRA, CDR2 YSYEKL. The CDR3 is 18 residues long. The ends lost 3 bases at V and 0 bases at J; junction bases unmatched: 9.

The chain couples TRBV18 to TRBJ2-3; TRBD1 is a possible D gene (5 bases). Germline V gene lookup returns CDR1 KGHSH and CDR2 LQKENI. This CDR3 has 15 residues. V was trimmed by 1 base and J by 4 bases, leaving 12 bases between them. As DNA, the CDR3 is TGTGCCAGCTCACCACGGGGCAGGGATGCAGATACGCAGTATTTT. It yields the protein CASSPRGRDADTQYF.